This T cell receptor (beta chain) was captured by sequencing in a study of beta chain features in type 1 diabetes. CDR3 length: 16 amino acids. V lost 3 bases, J lost 4 bases, and 18 bases lay in between. Germline values: CDR1 SGHAT, CDR2 FQNNGV. This clone was detected a few times. The study reverse transcribed the entire isolated RNA, so it sequenced expressed TCRB transcripts. Profiled with immunoSEQ multiplex PCR; TCRdb holds only in-frame clones, not every one. The sample carries about 230,000 clones, over 8.5% recorded once. The receptor comes from a woman aged 18-29 years in good health. The genes are TRBV11-2 and TRBJ1-1; D unclear. The material sequenced was naive CD4+ T cells from blood. CDR3 sequence: CASSFLRPGRRTEAFF. Written as DNA, the CDR3 is TGTGCCAGCAGCTTTTTGCGGCCGGGTAGGCGCACTGAAGCTTTCTTT.